A single sample is the source of the 14 T cell receptor beta chains below, sequenced in a study of OX40 agonist ivuxolimab in advanced cancers. The library came from the immunoSEQ multiplex PCR assay. Entries here come from immuneACCESS through TCRdb and include only in-frame sequences with V and J called. Some clones fail to appear in such tables; in the studies checked, an unresolved V gene covers under half of the shortfall, and the cause of the remainder is unknown. In all, the sample holds 65,000 to 80,000 clones, and approximately 89% of those were seen once. Clones ranked in the top ten supply approximately 0.38% of the sample. The sequenced sample was CD4+ or CD8+ T cells sorted from blood, obtained in a trial of the OX40 agonist ivuxolimab. Receptors were obtained from an adult with an advanced solid tumor such as melanoma, head and neck, liver or kidney cancer.

The genes are TRBV5-4 and TRBJ2-2, with D perhaps matching TRBD1 or TRBD2 (6 bases each). This CDR3 region has 16 residues. V was pared by 5 bases and J by 4 bases, with 18 bases between. CDR1 and CDR2 (germline): SGHNT, YYREEE (reference sequence). CDR3 sequence: CASRLGGPLGTGELFF. The CDR3 DNA follows: TGTGCCAGCAGATTAGGGGGGCCCCTGGGCACCGGGGAGCTGTTTTTT.

The rearrangement links TRBV19 to TRBJ2-3; no clear D gene. Germline loops: CDR1 LNHDA, CDR2 SQIVND (reference sequence). V was pared by 2 bases and J by 2 bases, with 8 bases between. There are 14 residues in the CDR3. CDR3 loop: CASSIQSATDTQYF. In DNA form, the CDR3 reads TGTGCCAGTAGTATACAGAGCGCCACAGATACGCAGTATTTT.

The chain uses TRBV6-1 and TRBJ1-1, with TRBD1 as a possible D gene (5 bases). Germline CDR1 and CDR2: MNHNS and SASEGT. Trimming shortened V by 4 bases and J by 1 base, and 7 bases separated the two germline ends. CDR3 size: 13 residues. The CDR3 here is CASSAQGNTEAFF. DNA for the CDR3: TGTGCCAGCAGTGCGCAGGGGAACACTGAAGCTTTCTTT.

The CDR3 region is CAWIRGLGNTDTQYF. In nucleotides, the CDR3 is TGTGCCTGGATTAGGGGGCTGGGTAACACAGATACGCAGTATTTT. The chain couples TRBV30 to TRBJ2-3; 7 nucleotides align to TRBD1. The junction had 9 bases not matched to a gene; V was cut back by 4 bases and J by 2 bases. The CDR3 totals 15 residues. Germline CDR1 and CDR2: GTSNPN and SVGIG (reference sequence).

The chain uses TRBV27 and TRBJ1-2; 11 bases map to TRBD1. The CDR3 contains 14 residues. The J segment lost 8 bases and the V segment lost 4 bases, leaving 6 bases of the junction unmatched. Germline V gene data show CDR1 as MNHEY and CDR2 as SMNVEV (reference sequence). CDR3 residues: CASSWGQGVGGYTF. For the CDR3, the DNA is TGTGCCAGCAGTTGGGGACAGGGGGTCGGGGGCTACACCTTC.

V usage is TRBV5-1 and J usage is TRBJ1-2, with D possibly TRBD1 on 5 matching bases. Trimming stripped 4 bases from V and 4 bases from J, with 11 bases between. Germline CDR1 and CDR2: SGHRS and YFSETQ. The CDR3 runs 13 residues. CDR3 in amino acids: CASSQVRGYGYTF. The CDR3 DNA reads TGCGCCAGCAGCCAGGTAAGGGGCTATGGCTACACCTTC. Drawing the rest from reference TRBV5-1 and TRBJ1-2, the complete variable domain is KAGVTQTPRYLIKTRGQQVTLSCSPISGHRSVSWYQQTPGQGLQFLFEYFSETQRNKGNFPGRFSGRQFSNSRSEMNVSTLELGDSALYLCASSQVRGYGYTFGSGTRLTVV.

The V call is TRBV15, the J call TRBJ2-1; TRBD1 matches at 8 bases. CDR1 and CDR2 (germline): LNHNV, YYDKDF (reference sequence). The junction had 6 bases not matched to a gene; V was cut back by 3 bases and J by 5 bases. The CDR3 is made up of 15 amino acids. For the CDR3, the DNA is TGTGCCACCAGCAGTCAGACAGGGGTGCACAATGAGCAGTTCTTC. Its translation: CATSSQTGVHNEQFF.

In its sample, this clone was seen a few times. V is TRBV5-6 and J is TRBJ2-7; 10 bases map to TRBD1. Germline V gene lookup returns CDR1 SGHDT and CDR2 YYEEEE. This CDR3 is built from 16 residues. V trimming: 5 bases; J trimming: 0 bases; junction bases outside the gene matches: 8. This chain's CDR3 is CASRTFGQGVSYEQYF. CDR3 DNA sequence: TGTGCCAGCAGGACTTTCGGACAGGGGGTCTCCTACGAGCAGTACTTC.

This chain joins TRBV9 and TRBJ2-1; 8 bases agree with TRBD2. Germline values: CDR1 SGDLS, CDR2 YYNGEE. The CDR3 is made up of 16 amino acids. Unmatched junction bases numbered 5, after V lost 0 bases and J lost 3 bases. The CDR3 DNA sequence: TGTGCCAGCAGCGTAGGTCTAGGGACTAGCTACAATGAGCAGTTCTTC. Its protein product is CASSVGLGTSYNEQFF.

This rearrangement joins TRBV12-2 to TRBJ2-1; the D call in the table, TRBD1, was not verified against the DNA. TRBV12-2 represents a pseudogene. CDR3 length: 20 amino acids. The CDR3 sequence: CASRLRETVEGQFSYNEQFF. The CDR3 DNA reads as TGTGCAAGTCGCTTACGTGAAACGGTCGAGGGACAGTTCTCCTACAATGAGCAGTTCTTC.

CDR3 region: CASRQGGVGQPQHF. CDR3 in DNA: TGTGCCAGCAGGCAAGGGGGGGTCGGACAGCCCCAGCATTTT. V and J are TRBV27 and TRBJ1-5, with D perhaps matching TRBD1 (6 bases). Trimming took off 6 bases at V and 7 bases at J, with 16 bases between the two ends. The CDR3 totals 14 residues. CDR1 is MNHEY and CDR2 is SMNVEV in the germline V gene (reference sequence).

J is TRBJ2-2 and V is TRBV11-1; D may correspond to TRBD1 or TRBD2 (5 bases each). Trimming removed 3 bases at V and 5 bases at J, with 16 bases between. This CDR3 is 16 amino acids long. Germline V gene sequence: CDR1 SGHAT, CDR2 FQDESV (reference sequence). CDR3 DNA: TGTGCCAGCAGCTTTGGGGGATGGGGAAAGACCGGGGAGCTGTTTTTT. Its translation is CASSFGGWGKTGELFF.

V is TRBV6-1 and J is TRBJ2-7; D may be TRBD1 (5 bases). Trimming removed 0 bases at V and 6 bases at J, with 12 bases between. CDR1 is MNHNS and CDR2 is SASEGT in the germline V gene. This CDR3 contains 14 residues. CDR3 amino acids: CASSEALAGREQYF. Written as DNA, the CDR3 is TGTGCCAGCAGTGAAGCTCTGGCAGGGCGCGAGCAGTACTTC.

J is TRBJ2-2 and V is TRBV9; no firm D call. Germline V CDR1 and CDR2: SGDLS, YYNGEE. The V and J ends lost 3 bases and 3 bases respectively, with 12 bases between them. The CDR3 is 15 amino acids. CDR3 protein: CASSGLFGYTGELFF. The CDR3 nucleotides are TGTGCCAGCAGCGGCCTGTTTGGATACACCGGGGAGCTGTTTTTT.